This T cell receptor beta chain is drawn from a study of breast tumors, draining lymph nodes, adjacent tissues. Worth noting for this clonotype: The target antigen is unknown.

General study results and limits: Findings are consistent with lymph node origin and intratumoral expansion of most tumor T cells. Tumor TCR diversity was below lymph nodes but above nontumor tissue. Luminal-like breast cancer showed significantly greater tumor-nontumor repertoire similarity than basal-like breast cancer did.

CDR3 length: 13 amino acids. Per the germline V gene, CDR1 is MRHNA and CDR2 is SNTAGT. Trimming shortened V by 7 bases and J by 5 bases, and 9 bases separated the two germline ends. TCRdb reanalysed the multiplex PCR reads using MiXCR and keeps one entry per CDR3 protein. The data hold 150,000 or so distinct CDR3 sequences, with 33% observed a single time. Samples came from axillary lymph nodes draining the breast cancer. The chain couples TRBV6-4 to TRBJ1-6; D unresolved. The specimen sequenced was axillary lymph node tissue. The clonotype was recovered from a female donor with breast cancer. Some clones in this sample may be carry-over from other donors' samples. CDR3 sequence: CASTYRDNSPLHF. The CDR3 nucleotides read TGTGCCAGCACCTATAGGGATAATTCACCCCTCCACTTT.